The 32 T cell receptor beta chains below all came from one sample that was sequenced in a study of cytomegalovirus exposure and HLA in healthy donors. With 60 Vbeta and 13 Jbeta primers, the PCR was carried out. Measured with immunoSEQ multiplex PCR; TCRdb has only the in-frame clones, and not every one. The sample has about 160,000 clones, 68% seen once. The source material was PBMCs. The receptors shown here come from a woman in her forties in good health and CMV-seropositive.

This chain uses TRBV7-3 with TRBJ2-3; D ambiguous. CDR3 length: 13 amino acids. Germline V gene sequence: CDR1 SGHTA, CDR2 FQGTGA. V was cut by 5 bases and J by 1 base, with 7 bases left in between. DNA of the CDR3: TGTGCCAGCAGCACCAGCGGCACAGATACGCAGTATTTT. It codes for CASSTSGTDTQYF.

J is TRBJ1-4 and V is TRBV7-2; D is unresolved. With 1 base removed from V and 8 bases from J, the gap between germline ends came to 14 bases. Germline CDR1 SGHTA, CDR2 FQGNSA. CDR3 size: 15 residues. The CDR3 protein is CASSLDSGVWEKLFF. The CDR3 DNA reads TGTGCCAGCAGCTTAGATAGCGGGGTGTGGGAAAAACTGTTTTTT.

V usage is TRBV13 and J usage is TRBJ2-7, with D maybe TRBD2 (6 bases). The ends were cut back, 2 bases at V and 2 bases at J, with 10 bases in the middle. Per germline, CDR1 PRHDT and CDR2 FYEKMQ (reference sequence). CDR3 length: 14 residues. The CDR3 coding sequence is TGTGCCAGCAGCTTAAGGGACTCAACCTACGAGCAGTACTTC. Translated, it gives CASSLRDSTYEQYF.

The J gene is TRBJ1-1, the V gene TRBV2; 7 bases agree with TRBD1. Germline assignment: CDR1 SNHLY and CDR2 FYNNEI. This CDR3 has 15 residues. Trimming took 3 bases from V and 5 from J; bases not matched to a gene: 9. The CDR3 loop reads CASSDRNRGGTEAFF. CDR3 in DNA: TGTGCCAGCAGTGACAGGAACAGGGGAGGAACTGAAGCTTTCTTT.

The chain carries TRBV11-2 and TRBJ2-1, with 10 bases that match TRBD1. V shed 4 bases and J 4 bases; nucleotides not matched to a gene: 4. The CDR3 length is 15 residues. The germline CDR1 and CDR2 sequences are SGHAT and FQNNGV. CDR3 nucleotide sequence: TGTGCCAGCAGCTCCCGGACAGGGGGTTACAATGAGCAGTTCTTC. Translated: CASSSRTGGYNEQFF. Filled out from reference TRBV11-2 and TRBJ2-1, the complete variable domain reads EAGVAQSPRYKIIEKRQSVAFWCNPISGHATLYWYQQILGQGPKLLIQFQNNGVVDDSQLPKDRFSAERLKGVDSTLKIQPAKLEDSAVYLCASSSRTGGYNEQFFGPGTRLTVL.

This clone came up once. The chain couples TRBV5-1 to TRBJ1-1, with a possible D match to TRBD1 (6 bases). Per germline, CDR1 SGHRS and CDR2 YFSETQ. V lost 4 bases to trimming and J lost 3 bases, with 13 bases between them. The CDR3 length is 14 residues. The chain's CDR3 is CASSHDRPYTEAFF. The CDR3 DNA follows: TGCGCCAGCAGCCATGACAGGCCGTACACTGAAGCTTTCTTT.

This chain links TRBV5-1 with TRBJ2-1; D unclear. The CDR3 covers 13 residues. Germline assignment: CDR1 SGHRS and CDR2 YFSETQ. V gave up 2 bases and J gave up 4 bases, with 7 bases separating them. CDR3 in DNA: TGCGCCAGCAGCTTCGGGTCGTACAATGAGCAGTTCTTC. It encodes CASSFGSYNEQFF.

The V and J genes are TRBV4-3 and TRBJ2-6; TRBD1 aligns across 7 bases. V was pared by 4 bases and J by 8 bases, with 5 bases of the junction left unmatched. The CDR3 runs 14 residues. Looked up from germline, CDR1 is LGHNA and CDR2 is YSLEER. CDR3 sequence (DNA): TGCGCCAGCAGCCCTCGACAGGGAACCAACGTCCTGACTTTC. As protein: CASSPRQGTNVLTF.

The sample holds a few counts of this clone. This chain links TRBV7-9 with TRBJ2-7; 9 nucleotides line up with TRBD2. This CDR3 has 13 residues. Germline values: CDR1 SEHNR, CDR2 FQNEAQ (reference sequence). J gave up 6 bases and V 5 bases, and 5 bases lay outside the gene matches. For the CDR3, the DNA is TGTGCCAGCAGCCCGGCGGGAGGGAGCGAGCAGTACTTC. Its translation is CASSPAGGSEQYF.

The genes are TRBV9 and TRBJ2-2; TRBD2 aligns across 10 bases. The trim removed 4 bases at V and 9 bases at J, leaving 6 bases unmatched. The germline CDR1 and CDR2 sequences are SGDLS and YYNGEE. This CDR3 has 14 residues. In nucleotides, the CDR3 is TGTGCCAGCAGCTTAGAAGCGGGAGGGAGGGAGCTGTTTTTT. This translates into CASSLEAGGRELFF.

V usage is TRBV6-6 and J usage is TRBJ2-2, with a possible D match to TRBD1 (6 bases). Germline CDR1 reads MNHNY; CDR2 reads SVGAGI (reference sequence). CDR3 length equals 16 residues. Trimming cost V 5 bases and J 3 bases, with 16 bases left between them. The CDR3 region is CASSPPGTRDTGELFF. Here the CDR3 DNA reads TGTGCCAGCAGTCCCCCCGGGACACGGGACACCGGGGAGCTGTTTTTT.

V gene TRBV4-1 combines with J gene TRBJ1-2; TRBD1 matches at 9 bases. J lost 2 bases, V lost 0 bases, and 10 bases had no gene match. Per germline, CDR1 MGHRA and CDR2 YSYEKL. The length of the CDR3 is 18 residues. The CDR3, as DNA: TGCGCCAGCAGCCAAGATTCGGGACAGGGTACGCTAAACTATGGCTACACCTTC. Translation gives CASSQDSGQGTLNYGYTF.

The chain uses TRBV7-6 and TRBJ1-1; D call uncertain. The germline gives CDR1 SGHVS, CDR2 FNYEAQ. The CDR3 has 14 amino acids. Trimming removed 6 bases from V and 3 bases from J, with 14 bases in between. The CDR3: CASRPFSGYTEAFF. The CDR3 nucleotides read TGTGCCAGCAGACCCTTTTCAGGTTACACTGAAGCTTTCTTT.

This chain connects TRBV18 to TRBJ1-3, with TRBD1 as a possible D gene (6 bases). Germline assignment: CDR1 KGHSH and CDR2 LQKENI. This CDR3 has 15 residues. Trimming removed 3 bases at V and 0 bases at J, with 9 bases between. The chain's CDR3 is CASSPNRVSGNTIYF. The CDR3 DNA is TGTGCCAGCTCACCGAACAGGGTCTCTGGAAACACCATATATTTT.

V is TRBV6-5 and J is TRBJ1-5, with D tentatively TRBD1 (5 bases). The V end was cut by 0 bases, the J end by 6 bases, with 9 bases between. This CDR3 spans 14 amino acids. Germline CDR1 is MNHEY and CDR2 is SVGAGI. This chain's CDR3 is CASSYSNGGQPQHF. The CDR3 DNA reads as TGTGCCAGCAGTTACTCGAACGGGGGTCAGCCCCAGCATTTT.

The table lists this clone with a count of one. V and J are TRBV25-1 and TRBJ2-3; 7 bases are a match to TRBD2. Germline V CDR1 and CDR2: MGHDK, SYGVNS. The trim removed 4 bases at V and 9 bases at J, leaving 4 bases unmatched. The CDR3 consists of 12 residues. In DNA form, the CDR3 reads TGTGCCAGCAGTGTCAGCGGGAAGACGCAGTATTTT. Amino acids: CASSVSGKTQYF.

The chain employs TRBV5-1 and TRBJ1-4, with D perhaps matching TRBD1 (5 bases). From germline, CDR1 is SGHRS and CDR2 YFSETQ. This CDR3 has 16 residues. Trimming shortened V by 1 base and J by 0 bases, and 10 bases separated the two germline ends. CDR3 bases: TGCGCCAGCAGCTTGAGCGTGACAGCAACTAATGAAAAACTGTTTTTT. Amino acids: CASSLSVTATNEKLFF.

V gene TRBV4-3 combines with J gene TRBJ2-7, with a weak D call TRBD1 (6 bases). CDR1 is LGHNA and CDR2 is YSLEER in the germline V gene. V lost 0 bases, J lost 4 bases, and 10 bases lay in between. The CDR3 loop spans 14 amino acids. In DNA form, the CDR3 reads TGCGCCAGCAGCCAAGAAACACAGGGTTACGAGCAGTACTTC. It is translated as CASSQETQGYEQYF.

The rearrangement uses TRBV19 and TRBJ2-1; 7 bases map to TRBD2. The CDR3 is 14 amino acids. Germline V gives CDR1 LNHDA, CDR2 SQIVND (reference sequence). The V segment lost 7 bases and the J segment 3 bases; nucleotides outside the gene matches: 6. CDR3 coding DNA: TGTGCCAGTATGCGCGGGGGAGACTACAATGAGCAGTTCTTC. As protein: CASMRGGDYNEQFF.

The V and J genes are TRBV5-5 and TRBJ1-1, with TRBD1 identical over 9 bases. This CDR3 has 13 residues. Germline loops: CDR1 SGHKS, CDR2 YYEKEE (reference sequence). J lost 6 bases, V lost 4 bases, and 4 bases had no gene match. DNA for the CDR3: TGTGCCAGCAGCCGGACAGGGGACGCTGAAGCTTTCTTT. This encodes CASSRTGDAEAFF.

The gene calls are TRBV7-9 and TRBJ1-6, with 9 bases fitting TRBD1. CDR1 is SEHNR and CDR2 is FQNEAQ in the germline V gene (reference sequence). V lost 5 bases, J lost 8 bases, and 7 bases stayed unmatched. This CDR3 has 15 residues. The CDR3, as DNA: TGTGCCAGCAGCCCCTACCGGGACAGGGATTCACCCCTCCACTTT. Translation: CASSPYRDRDSPLHF.

The chain combines TRBV7-2 with TRBJ2-7; 7 nucleotides agree with TRBD2. Germline values: CDR1 SGHTA, CDR2 FQGNSA. CDR3 length equals 16 residues. V dropped 5 bases and J dropped 2; count of bases not matched to a gene: 12. The DNA for the CDR3 is TGTGCCAGCAGCCATCCATGGAGCGGGGCAACCTACGAGCAGTACTTC. It translates to CASSHPWSGATYEQYF.

This clone was recorded a few times. The chain links TRBV28 to TRBJ1-2, with D perhaps matching TRBD1 (6 bases). Germline V gene lookup returns CDR1 MDHEN and CDR2 SYDVKM. This CDR3 region has 14 residues. Trimming stripped 7 bases from V and 4 bases from J, with 16 bases between. This CDR3 is CASIRQALSYGYTF. In nucleotides, the CDR3 is TGTGCCAGCATTCGACAGGCTTTATCCTATGGCTACACCTTC.

Notes on this clone: One end of the junction fails to match germline, which may point to a read error. The gene calls are TRBV29-1 and TRBJ2-7, with 8 bases fitting TRBD1. Germline V gives CDR1 SQVTM, CDR2 ANQGSEA. The CDR3 sequence is 15 residues long. The CDR3 loop is CSVGIGTGVLYKQYF. In nucleotides, the CDR3 is TGCAGCGTTGGAATCGGGACAGGTGTGCTCTACAAGCAGTACTTC.

The genes are TRBV7-2 and TRBJ2-7, with 15 bases identical to TRBD2. The germline gives CDR1 SGHTA, CDR2 FQGNSA. The CDR3 is 15 residues long. With V trimmed by 5 bases and J by 7 bases, 6 bases remained unmatched. The CDR3 nucleotides read TGTGCCAGCAGCCCCGGACTAGCGGGAGGGCGGGAGCAGTACTTC. This translates into CASSPGLAGGREQYF.

The chain employs TRBV21-1 and TRBJ1-3; TRBD1 is the table's D call, not checked against the DNA. TRBV21-1 is deemed a pseudogene. This CDR3 region has 15 residues. CDR3 in DNA: TGTGCCAGCTCTTACAGGGGGAAATCTGGAAACACCATATATTTT. This gives the protein CASSYRGKSGNTIYF.

The rearrangement uses TRBV6-5 and TRBJ2-5; 7 bases line up with TRBD1. CDR3 length: 16 amino acids. Germline CDR1 and CDR2: MNHEY and SVGAGI. Trimming at V came to 4 bases and at J to 0 bases, leaving 8 bases not matched to a gene. This CDR3 reads CASSSLLTGHQETQYF. In DNA form, the CDR3 reads TGTGCCAGCAGTTCTCTGTTGACAGGGCACCAAGAGACCCAGTACTTC.

The sample holds a few counts of this clone. The chain carries TRBV6-6 and TRBJ1-6; TRBD1 matches 9 bases. Germline V gene sequence: CDR1 MNHNY, CDR2 SVGAGI (reference sequence). The V gene end was trimmed by 5 bases and the J gene end by 7 bases; junction bases not matched to a gene: 9. This CDR3 is 16 amino acids long. The CDR3 sequence is CASSPLQGAGNSPLHF. The CDR3 DNA reads as TGTGCCAGCAGTCCCTTACAGGGGGCAGGAAATTCACCCCTCCACTTT.

This chain links TRBV29-1 with TRBJ1-4; 7 nucleotides align to TRBD1. J gave up 7 bases and V 4 bases, and 3 bases lay outside the gene matches. The CDR3 covers 12 residues. Looked up from germline, CDR1 is SQVTM and CDR2 is ANQGSEA. The CDR3, as DNA: TGCAGCGTTGGAGGGGGCAGTGAAAAACTGTTTTTT. Translation gives CSVGGGSEKLFF.

This sequence joins TRBV29-1 and TRBJ2-1; D gene unclear. Germline V gene lookup returns CDR1 SQVTM and CDR2 ANQGSEA. V lost 6 bases, J lost 2 bases, and 11 bases lay in between. The CDR3 has 13 amino acids. The CDR3 here is CSVQADTYNEQFF. DNA of the CDR3: TGCAGCGTCCAAGCAGACACCTACAATGAGCAGTTCTTC.

The chain uses TRBV19 and TRBJ1-1, with D maybe TRBD1 (5 bases). There are 14 residues in the CDR3. From germline, CDR1 is LNHDA and CDR2 SQIVND (reference sequence). Deletions cut 7 bases from V and 1 base from J, with 13 bases between. The CDR3 protein is CASTPGQANTEAFF. The CDR3 nucleotides read TGTGCCAGTACCCCAGGACAAGCGAACACTGAAGCTTTCTTT.

The CDR3 nucleotides are TGTGCCAGCAGTCAAAATAGCCGAAGCTCTGGAAACACCATATATTTT. Its protein product is CASSQNSRSSGNTIYF. This chain joins TRBV2 and TRBJ1-3; the D is unclear. The CDR3 runs 16 residues. Trimming removed 5 bases from V and 0 bases from J, with 14 bases in between. CDR1 is SNHLY, CDR2 FYNNEI, per germline. Full variable domain (rest looked up from reference TRBV2 and TRBJ1-3): EPEVTQTPSHQVTQMGQEVILRCVPISNHLYFYWYRQILGQKVEFLVSFYNNEISEKSEIFDDQFSVERPDGSNFTLKIRSTKLEDSAMYFCASSQNSRSSGNTIYFGEGSWLTVV.